Listed below are T cell receptor beta chains from one sample, sequenced in a study of cytomegalovirus exposure and HLA in healthy donors. The repertoire was sequenced with immunoSEQ multiplex PCR; TCRdb's copy has only in-frame clones and lacks some. The sample holds just over 200,000 clones. Specimen: PBMCs. The receptors stem from a girl aged 2-9 years in good health and CMV-seropositive. CDR3s include the opening cysteine and the closing phenylalanine or tryptophan. The D gene is left open where the match is weak.

CDR3aa,CDR3nt,v_gene,j_gene,d_gene
CASSPPTSYNEQFF,TGCGCCAGCAGCCCCCCAACATCCTACAATGAGCAGTTCTTC,TRBV5-1,TRBJ2-1,-
CASSFGTNTGELFF,TGTGCCAGCAGTTTCGGGACGAACACCGGGGAGCTGTTTTTT,TRBV27,TRBJ2-2,-
CASSLFLAGGYEQYF,TGTGCCAGCAGTTTGTTCCTAGCGGGAGGCTACGAGCAGTACTTC,TRBV27,TRBJ2-7,TRBD2
CASSQQTSGTTDTQYF,TGTGCCAGCAGCCAACAGACTAGCGGGACTACAGATACGCAGTATTTT,TRBV4-2,TRBJ2-3,TRBD2
CASSSSGVEGTEAFF,TGCGCCAGCAGCTCGTCGGGAGTGGAGGGCACTGAAGCTTTCTTT,TRBV5-1,TRBJ1-1,-
CATGTGLRGQYF,TGTGCCACCGGGACAGGGCTGAGGGGGCAGTACTTC,TRBV28,TRBJ2-7,TRBD1
CASSLFGLAGLSSYNEQFF,TGTGCCAGCAGTTTATTCGGACTAGCGGGGCTAAGCTCCTACAATGAGCAGTTCTTC,TRBV27,TRBJ2-1,TRBD2
CASSPLAGTGELFF,TGTGCCAGCAGTCCCCTGGCAGGGACCGGGGAGCTGTTTTTT,TRBV6-6,TRBJ2-2,-
CASSVGEETQYF,TGTGCCAGCAGCGTAGGCGAAGAGACCCAGTACTTC,TRBV9,TRBJ2-5,-
CASSWGGDSYTGELFF,TGCGCCAGCAGCTGGGGCGGGGACAGTTACACCGGGGAGCTGTTTTTT,TRBV5-1,TRBJ2-2,-
CASSKLAGGHEQYF,TGTGCCAGCAGCAAACTAGCGGGAGGGCACGAGCAGTACTTC,TRBV7-3,TRBJ2-7,TRBD2
CASSNNYEQYF,TGTGCCAGCAGTAACAACTACGAGCAGTACTTC,TRBV6-5,TRBJ2-7,-
CASSLDGGPGTGAFF,TGCGCCAGCAGCTTGGATGGGGGTCCGGGGACTGGAGCTTTCTTT,TRBV5-1,TRBJ1-1,-
CSVAAGTGSSGNTIYF,TGCAGCGTTGCCGCCGGGACAGGTAGCTCTGGAAACACCATATATTTT,TRBV29-1,TRBJ1-3,TRBD1
CASSITLGEKLFF,TGTGCCAGTAGTATCACGCTCGGGGAAAAACTGTTTTTT,TRBV19,TRBJ1-4,-
CASTGEVEQYF,TGTGCCAGCACCGGGGAAGTCGAGCAGTACTTC,TRBV5-5,TRBJ2-7,-
CASSLVGEGTEAFF,TGCGCCAGCAGCTTGGTAGGGGAGGGCACTGAAGCTTTCTTT,TRBV5-1,TRBJ1-1,-
CASSYSGGRHYEQYF,TGTGCCAGCAGTTACTCCGGCGGGAGACACTACGAGCAGTACTTC,TRBV6-5,TRBJ2-7,TRBD2
CASSSIGVLVYEQYF,TGTGCCAGCAGCTCCATCGGGGTACTCGTCTACGAGCAGTACTTC,TRBV5-6,TRBJ2-7,-
CATSRPENTEAFF,TGTGCCACCAGCAGGCCAGAGAACACTGAAGCTTTCTTT,TRBV15,TRBJ1-1,-
CASSLPPGVFGYTF,TGTGCCAGCAGCTTACCTCCAGGGGTCTTTGGCTACACCTTC,TRBV7-2,TRBJ1-2,-
CASSTRGKDEQYF,TGTGCCAGCTCAACCAGGGGGAAGGACGAGCAGTACTTC,TRBV18,TRBJ2-7,TRBD1
CASSLSAFYGYTF,TGTGCCAGCAGCTTGAGTGCGTTTTATGGCTACACCTTC,TRBV5-5,TRBJ1-2,-
CASSEANTEAFF,TGTGCCAGCAGCGAAGCGAACACTGAAGCTTTCTTT,TRBV7-9,TRBJ1-1,-
CASSFSAGVAYEQYF,TGTGCCAGCAGTTTCTCAGCGGGAGTGGCCTACGAGCAGTACTTC,TRBV27,TRBJ2-7,TRBD2
CASSSTRQGNNEQFF,TGTGCCAGCAGCTCGACGCGACAGGGAAACAATGAGCAGTTCTTC,TRBV7-9,TRBJ2-1,TRBD1
CSARDSETQYF,TGCAGTGCTAGAGATTCGGAGACCCAGTACTTC,TRBV20-1,TRBJ2-5,-
CAWGQQGRNQPQHF,TGTGCCTGGGGTCAACAGGGACGCAATCAGCCCCAGCATTTT,TRBV30,TRBJ1-5,-
CASSVQIASNTGELFF,TGTGCCAGCAGCGTGCAGATAGCCTCAAACACCGGGGAGCTGTTTTTT,TRBV9,TRBJ2-2,-
CASCPEAAANTEAFF,TGTGCCAGTTGTCCCGAGGCAGCAGCGAACACTGAAGCTTTCTTT,TRBV25-1,TRBJ1-1,-
CASSSTPGQRDEKLFF,TGTGCCAGCAGTTCAACACCGGGACAGCGTGATGAAAAACTGTTTTTT,TRBV6-6,TRBJ1-4,TRBD1
CASSSRLAGGTGELFF,TGTGCCAGCAGCTCAAGACTAGCGGGAGGCACCGGGGAGCTGTTTTTT,TRBV7-8,TRBJ2-2,TRBD2
CASSTYDRETSGANVLTF,TGTGCCAGCAGTACGTACGACAGGGAAACCTCTGGGGCCAACGTCCTGACTTTC,TRBV27,TRBJ2-6,TRBD1
CASSPRPPREGRNEQFF,TGTGCCAGCAGCCCCCGTCCCCCACGGGAGGGCAGGAATGAGCAGTTCTTC,TRBV7-3,TRBJ2-1,TRBD2
CASLLPGANVLTF,TGTGCCAGCCTCCTTCCTGGGGCCAACGTCCTGACTTTC,TRBV28,TRBJ2-6,-
CASSVGGSPGDQPQHF,TGTGCCAGCAGCGTAGGGGGGTCACCGGGGGATCAGCCCCAGCATTTT,TRBV9,TRBJ1-5,-
CASSEVPDF,TGCGCCAGCAGTGAAGTCCCAGACTTC,TRBV23-1,TRBJ2-5,-
CASSFFVEREGGDTQYF,TGTGCCAGCAGCTTCTTTGTCGAGCGGGAAGGAGGAGATACGCAGTATTTT,TRBV5-6,TRBJ2-3,TRBD2
CASSQDAQGYSGANVLTF,TGTGCCAGCAGCCAAGATGCACAGGGATACTCTGGGGCCAACGTCCTGACTTTC,TRBV14,TRBJ2-6,-
CASSWYVTEPYEQYF,TGCGCCAGCAGCTGGTACGTGACGGAGCCCTACGAGCAGTACTTC,TRBV5-1,TRBJ2-7,-
CASSYLAGIYNEQFF,TGTGCCAGCAGCTATCTAGCGGGAATCTACAATGAGCAGTTCTTC,TRBV7-3,TRBJ2-1,TRBD2
CASSLPRSYEQYF,TGCGCCAGCAGCTTGCCCCGAAGCTACGAGCAGTACTTC,TRBV5-1,TRBJ2-7,-
CASSPGGRERNEQFF,TGTGCCAGCAGCCCGGGGGGGCGGGAGAGGAATGAGCAGTTCTTC,TRBV7-2,TRBJ2-1,TRBD2
CASSPDLSSGEGSGFF,TGTGCCAGCAGTCCGGACTTATCTAGCGGGGAGGGCTCGGGGTTCTTC,TRBV2,TRBJ2-1,TRBD2
CASSSGTGFGYTF,TGTGCCAGCAGTTCTGGGACAGGGTTTGGCTACACCTTC,TRBV27,TRBJ1-2,TRBD1
CASSGGLAGGPEPPQYF,TGTGCCAGCAGCGGAGGACTAGCGGGAGGGCCAGAACCCCCGCAGTATTTT,TRBV7-9,TRBJ2-3,TRBD2
CATLGRAGDTQYF,TGTGCAACGCTCGGGAGGGCCGGGGATACGCAGTATTTT,TRBV11-1,TRBJ2-3,TRBD2
CAWRGTNYEQYF,TGTGCCTGGAGGGGCACAAACTACGAGCAGTACTTC,TRBV30,TRBJ2-7,-
CASSSRGQGEYGYTF,TGTGCCAGCAGCTCCCGGGGACAGGGGGAGTATGGCTACACCTTC,TRBV5-4,TRBJ1-2,TRBD1